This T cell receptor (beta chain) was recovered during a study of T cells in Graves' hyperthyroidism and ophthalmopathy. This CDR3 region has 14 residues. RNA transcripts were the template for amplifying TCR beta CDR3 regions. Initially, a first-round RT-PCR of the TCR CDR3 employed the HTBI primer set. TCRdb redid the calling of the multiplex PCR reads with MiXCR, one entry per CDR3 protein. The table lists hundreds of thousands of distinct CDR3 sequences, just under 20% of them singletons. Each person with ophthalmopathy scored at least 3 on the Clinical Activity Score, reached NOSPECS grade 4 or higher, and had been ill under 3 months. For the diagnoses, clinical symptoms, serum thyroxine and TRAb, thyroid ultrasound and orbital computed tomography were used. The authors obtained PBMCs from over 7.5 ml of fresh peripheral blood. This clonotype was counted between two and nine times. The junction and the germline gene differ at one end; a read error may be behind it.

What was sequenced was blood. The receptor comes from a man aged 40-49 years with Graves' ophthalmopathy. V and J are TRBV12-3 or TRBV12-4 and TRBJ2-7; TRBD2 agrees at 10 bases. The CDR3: CASSSAGGVYKQYF. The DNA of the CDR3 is TGTGCCAGCAGTTCAGCGGGAGGGGTCTACAAGCAGTACTTC.